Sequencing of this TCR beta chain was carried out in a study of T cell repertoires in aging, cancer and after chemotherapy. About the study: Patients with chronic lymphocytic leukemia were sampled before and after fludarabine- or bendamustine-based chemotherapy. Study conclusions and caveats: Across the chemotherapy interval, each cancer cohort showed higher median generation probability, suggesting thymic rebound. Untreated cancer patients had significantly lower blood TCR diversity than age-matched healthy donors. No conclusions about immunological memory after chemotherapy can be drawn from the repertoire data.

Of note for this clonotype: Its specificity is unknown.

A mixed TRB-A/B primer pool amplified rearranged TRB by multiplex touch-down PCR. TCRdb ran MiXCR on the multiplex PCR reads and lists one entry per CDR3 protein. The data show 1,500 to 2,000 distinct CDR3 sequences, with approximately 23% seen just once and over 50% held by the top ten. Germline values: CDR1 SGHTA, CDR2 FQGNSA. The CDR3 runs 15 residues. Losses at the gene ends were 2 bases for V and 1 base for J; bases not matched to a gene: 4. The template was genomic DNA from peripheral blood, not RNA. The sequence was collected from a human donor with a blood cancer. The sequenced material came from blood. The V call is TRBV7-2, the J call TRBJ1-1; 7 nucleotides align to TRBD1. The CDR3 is CASSLRQGRNTEAFF. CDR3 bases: TGTGCCAGCAGCTTAAGACAGGGTAGGAACACTGAAGCTTTCTTT.